This TCR beta chain was found in a study of T cells in Graves' hyperthyroidism and ophthalmopathy. About the research overall: Prior to any treatment, at the point of initial diagnosis, peripheral blood was collected. Notes on the study in general: Most thyroid clonotypes that were expanded above 0.001 also turned up in blood.

Germline V lookup: CDR1 SGHRS, CDR2 YFSETQ. The CDR3 has 15 amino acids. V lost 6 bases and J lost 4; bases outside the gene matches: 11. Patients aged 18 to 65 with hyperthyroidism were newly diagnosed, with duration under 2 months. A patient was excluded if there was uncontrolled infection, other autoimmune disease, pregnancy or lactation. TCR beta CDR3 sequences were amplified from RNA transcripts. Primed by the HTBI set, a first-round RT-PCR was run on the TCR CDR3. MiXCR, applied by TCRdb to the multiplex PCR reads, yields one record per CDR3 protein. The top ten hold more than 25% of the sample, which has approximately 510,000 distinct CDR3 sequences, 20% to 25% seen once. There are many counts of this clonotype. The antigen remains undetermined.

This TCR derives from a man aged 18-30 years with Graves' hyperthyroidism. Sequences were obtained from blood. The chain couples TRBV5-1 to TRBJ2-7; 9 bases are a match to TRBD1. CDR3 nucleotides: TGCGCCAGCACACTCCATAAGGACAGGGGTTACGAGCAGTACTTC. Protein: CASTLHKDRGYEQYF.